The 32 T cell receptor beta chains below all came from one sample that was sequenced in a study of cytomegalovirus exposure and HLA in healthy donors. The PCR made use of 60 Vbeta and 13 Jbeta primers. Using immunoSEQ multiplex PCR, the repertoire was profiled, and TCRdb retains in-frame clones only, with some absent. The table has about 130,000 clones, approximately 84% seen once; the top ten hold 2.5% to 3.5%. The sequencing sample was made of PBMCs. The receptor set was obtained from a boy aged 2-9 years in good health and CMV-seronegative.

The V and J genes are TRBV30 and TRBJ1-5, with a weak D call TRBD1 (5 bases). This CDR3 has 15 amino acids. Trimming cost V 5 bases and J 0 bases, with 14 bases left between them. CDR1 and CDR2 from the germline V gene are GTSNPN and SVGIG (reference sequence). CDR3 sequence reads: CAWSGGLTSNQPQHF. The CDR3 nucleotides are TGTGCCTGGTCGGGGGGTCTGACTAGCAATCAGCCCCAGCATTTT.

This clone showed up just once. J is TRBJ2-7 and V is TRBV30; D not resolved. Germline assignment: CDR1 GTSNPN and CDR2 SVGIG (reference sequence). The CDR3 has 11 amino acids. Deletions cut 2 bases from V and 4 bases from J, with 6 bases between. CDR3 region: CAWSSRYEQYF. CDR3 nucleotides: TGTGCCTGGAGTTCTCGTTACGAGCAGTACTTC.

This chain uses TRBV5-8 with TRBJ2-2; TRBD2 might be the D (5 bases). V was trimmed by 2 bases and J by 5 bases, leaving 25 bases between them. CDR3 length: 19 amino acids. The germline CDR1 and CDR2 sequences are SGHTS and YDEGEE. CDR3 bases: TGTGCCAGCAGCTTACGGAGGCTAGCTCCCGTGGGTCCTACCGGGGAGCTGTTTTTT. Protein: CASSLRRLAPVGPTGELFF. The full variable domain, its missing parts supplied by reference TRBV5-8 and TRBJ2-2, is EAGVTQSPTHLIKTRGQQATLRCSPISGHTSVYWYQQALGLGLQFLLWYDEGEERNRGNFPPRFSGRQFPNYSSELNVNALELEDSALYLCASSLRRLAPVGPTGELFFGEGSRLTVL.

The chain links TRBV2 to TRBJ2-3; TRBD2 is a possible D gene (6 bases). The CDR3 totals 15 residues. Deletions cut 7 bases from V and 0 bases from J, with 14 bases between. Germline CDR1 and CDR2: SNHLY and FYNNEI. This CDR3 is CASTGGATSTDTQYF. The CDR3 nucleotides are TGTGCCAGCACGGGCGGGGCGACTAGCACAGATACGCAGTATTTT.

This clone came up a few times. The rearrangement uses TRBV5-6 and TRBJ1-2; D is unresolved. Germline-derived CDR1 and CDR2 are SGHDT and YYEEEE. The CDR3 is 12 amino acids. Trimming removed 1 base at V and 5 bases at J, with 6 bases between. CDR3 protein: CASSLREYGYTF. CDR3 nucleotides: TGTGCCAGCAGCTTGCGGGAATATGGCTACACCTTC.

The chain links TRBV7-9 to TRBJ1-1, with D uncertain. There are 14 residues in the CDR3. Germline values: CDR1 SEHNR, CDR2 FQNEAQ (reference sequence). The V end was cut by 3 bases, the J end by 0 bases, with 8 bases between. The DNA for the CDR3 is TGTGCCAGCAGCTTTGAGTCTATGAACACTGAAGCTTTCTTT. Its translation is CASSFESMNTEAFF.

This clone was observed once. CDR3 amino acids: CASSSFLAASSYNEQFF. The CDR3 bases are TGTGCCAGCAGCTCATTTCTAGCGGCAAGCTCCTACAATGAGCAGTTCTTC. The chain has TRBV7-6 and TRBJ2-1; 7 nucleotides line up with TRBD2. Germline V gene sequence: CDR1 SGHVS, CDR2 FNYEAQ. CDR3 size: 17 residues. V lost 4 bases and J lost 0; bases outside the gene matches: 9.

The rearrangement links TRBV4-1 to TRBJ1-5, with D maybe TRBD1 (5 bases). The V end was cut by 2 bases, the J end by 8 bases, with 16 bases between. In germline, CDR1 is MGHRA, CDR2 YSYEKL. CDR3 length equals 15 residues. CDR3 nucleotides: TGCGCCAGCAGCCAAACCCCCGGGGGGAGAGAGCCCCAGCATTTT. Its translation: CASSQTPGGREPQHF.

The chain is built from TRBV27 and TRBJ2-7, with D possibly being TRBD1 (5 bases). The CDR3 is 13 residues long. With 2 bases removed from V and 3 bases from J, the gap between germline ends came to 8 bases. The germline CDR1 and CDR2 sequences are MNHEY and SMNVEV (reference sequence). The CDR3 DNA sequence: TGTGCCAGCAGTTTACAGGGAAACTACGAGCAGTACGTC. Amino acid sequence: CASSLQGNYEQYV.

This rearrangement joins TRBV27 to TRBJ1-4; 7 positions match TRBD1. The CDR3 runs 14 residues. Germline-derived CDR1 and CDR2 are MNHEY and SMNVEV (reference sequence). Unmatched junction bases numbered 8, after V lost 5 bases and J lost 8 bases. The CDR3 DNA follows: TGTGCCAGCAGTGCCACAGGGGAAGGAGAAAAACTGTTTTTT. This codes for CASSATGEGEKLFF.

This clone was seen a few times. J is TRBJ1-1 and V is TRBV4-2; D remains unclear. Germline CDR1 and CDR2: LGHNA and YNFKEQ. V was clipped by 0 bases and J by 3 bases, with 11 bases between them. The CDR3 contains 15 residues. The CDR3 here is CASSQDRGTHTEAFF. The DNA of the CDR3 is TGTGCCAGCAGCCAAGATCGAGGCACTCACACTGAAGCTTTCTTT.

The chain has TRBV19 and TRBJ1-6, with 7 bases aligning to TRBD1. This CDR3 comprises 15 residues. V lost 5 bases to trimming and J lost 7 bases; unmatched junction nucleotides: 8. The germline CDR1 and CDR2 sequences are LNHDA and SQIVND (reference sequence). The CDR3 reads CASSVTGTANSPLHF. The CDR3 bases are TGTGCCAGTAGTGTTACCGGGACAGCAAATTCACCCCTCCACTTT. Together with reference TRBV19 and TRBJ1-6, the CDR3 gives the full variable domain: DGGITQSPKYLFRKEGQNVTLSCEQNLNHDAMYWYRQDPGQGLRLIYYSQIVNDFQKGDIAEGYSVSREKKESFPLTVTSAQKNPTAFYLCASSVTGTANSPLHFGNGTRLTVT.

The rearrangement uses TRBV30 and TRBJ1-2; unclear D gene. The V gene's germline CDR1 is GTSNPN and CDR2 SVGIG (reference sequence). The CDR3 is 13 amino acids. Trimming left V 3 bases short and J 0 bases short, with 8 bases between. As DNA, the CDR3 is TGTGCCTGGAGGGACTCAGCTAACTATGGCTACACCTTC. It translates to CAWRDSANYGYTF.

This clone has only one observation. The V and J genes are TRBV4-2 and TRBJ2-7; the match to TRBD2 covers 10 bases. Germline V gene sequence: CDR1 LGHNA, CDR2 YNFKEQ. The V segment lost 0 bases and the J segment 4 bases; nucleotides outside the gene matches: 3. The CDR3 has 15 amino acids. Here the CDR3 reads CASSQDLAGVYEQYV. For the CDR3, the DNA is TGTGCCAGCAGCCAAGATCTAGCGGGAGTGTACGAGCAGTACGTC.

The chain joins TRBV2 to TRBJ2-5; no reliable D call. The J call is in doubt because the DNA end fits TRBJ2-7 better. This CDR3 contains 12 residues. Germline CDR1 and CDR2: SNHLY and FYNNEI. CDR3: CASSLVDYEQYF. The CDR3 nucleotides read TGTGCCAGCAGCTTGGTCGACTACGAGCAGTACTTC.

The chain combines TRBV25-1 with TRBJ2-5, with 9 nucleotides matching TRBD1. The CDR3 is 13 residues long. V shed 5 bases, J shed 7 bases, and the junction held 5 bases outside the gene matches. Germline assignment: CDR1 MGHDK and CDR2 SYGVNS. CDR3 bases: TGTGCCAGCAGTCCCCGACAGGGGGGGACCCAGTACTTC. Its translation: CASSPRQGGTQYF.

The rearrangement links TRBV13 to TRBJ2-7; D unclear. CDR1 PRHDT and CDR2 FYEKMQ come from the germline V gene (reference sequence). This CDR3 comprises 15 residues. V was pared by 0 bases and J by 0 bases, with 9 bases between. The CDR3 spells CASSLGRRSSYEQYF. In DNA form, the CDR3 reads TGTGCCAGCAGCTTAGGCCGAAGGAGCTCCTACGAGCAGTACTTC.

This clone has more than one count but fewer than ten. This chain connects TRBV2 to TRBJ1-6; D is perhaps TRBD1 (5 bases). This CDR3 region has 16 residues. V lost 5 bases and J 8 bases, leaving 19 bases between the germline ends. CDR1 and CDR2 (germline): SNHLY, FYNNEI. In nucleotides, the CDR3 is TGTGCCAGCAGTTTAAGTCCCCGGGGGGGGGATTCACCCCTCCACTTT. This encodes CASSLSPRGGDSPLHF.

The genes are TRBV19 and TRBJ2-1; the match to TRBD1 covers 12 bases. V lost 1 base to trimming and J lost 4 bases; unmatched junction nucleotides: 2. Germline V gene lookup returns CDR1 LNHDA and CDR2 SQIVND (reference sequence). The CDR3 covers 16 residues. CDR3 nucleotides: TGTGCCAGTAGTATAGGGGGACAGGGGGCTTACAATGAGCAGTTCTTC. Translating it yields CASSIGGQGAYNEQFF.

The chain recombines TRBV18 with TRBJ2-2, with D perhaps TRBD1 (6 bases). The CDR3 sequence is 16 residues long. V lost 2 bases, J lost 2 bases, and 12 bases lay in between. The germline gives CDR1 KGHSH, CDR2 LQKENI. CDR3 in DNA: TGTGCCAGCTCACCAACTACAGGGCAAAACACCGGGGAGCTGTTTTTT. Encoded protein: CASSPTTGQNTGELFF.

The CDR3 spells CASSQDGPYGYTF. The DNA of the CDR3 is TGCGCCAGCAGCCAAGATGGGCCCTATGGCTACACCTTC. V and J are TRBV4-1 and TRBJ1-2, with D hard to call. From germline, CDR1 is MGHRA and CDR2 YSYEKL. CDR3 length equals 13 residues. Trimming took 0 bases from V and 4 from J, leaving 6 bases between them.

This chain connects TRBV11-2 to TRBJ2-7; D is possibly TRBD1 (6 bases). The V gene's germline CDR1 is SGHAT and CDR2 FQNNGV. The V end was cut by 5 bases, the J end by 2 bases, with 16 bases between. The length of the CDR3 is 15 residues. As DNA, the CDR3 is TGTGCCAGCAGCGCGGTCAGGGGTAGGGCCTACGAGCAGTACTTC. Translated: CASSAVRGRAYEQYF.

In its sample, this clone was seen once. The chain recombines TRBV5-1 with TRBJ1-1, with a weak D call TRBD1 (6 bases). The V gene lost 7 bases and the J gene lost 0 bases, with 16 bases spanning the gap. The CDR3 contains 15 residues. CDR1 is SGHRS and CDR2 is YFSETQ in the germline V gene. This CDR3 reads CASGKGQNLNTEAFF. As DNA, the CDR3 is TGCGCCAGCGGCAAGGGACAAAACTTGAACACTGAAGCTTTCTTT.

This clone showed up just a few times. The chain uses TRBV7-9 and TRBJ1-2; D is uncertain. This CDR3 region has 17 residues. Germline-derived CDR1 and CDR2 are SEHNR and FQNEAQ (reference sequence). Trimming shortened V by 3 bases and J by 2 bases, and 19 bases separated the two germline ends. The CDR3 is CASSFGAGSYTNYGYTF. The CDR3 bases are TGTGCCAGCAGCTTCGGTGCGGGAAGCTATACCAACTATGGCTACACCTTC.

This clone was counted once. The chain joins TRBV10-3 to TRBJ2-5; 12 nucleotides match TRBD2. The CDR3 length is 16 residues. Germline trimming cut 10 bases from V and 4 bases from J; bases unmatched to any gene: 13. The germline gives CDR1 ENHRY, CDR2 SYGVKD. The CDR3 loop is CATSRLAGVSGETQYF. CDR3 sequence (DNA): TGTGCCACCAGCCGACTAGCGGGAGTATCGGGAGAGACCCAGTACTTC.

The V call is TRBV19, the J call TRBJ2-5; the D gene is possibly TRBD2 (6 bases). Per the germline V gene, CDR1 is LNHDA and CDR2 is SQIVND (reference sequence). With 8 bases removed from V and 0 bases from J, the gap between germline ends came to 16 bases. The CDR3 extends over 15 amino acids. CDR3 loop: CASGGAGGYQETQYF. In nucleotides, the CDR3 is TGTGCCAGTGGAGGGGCTGGGGGTTACCAAGAGACCCAGTACTTC.

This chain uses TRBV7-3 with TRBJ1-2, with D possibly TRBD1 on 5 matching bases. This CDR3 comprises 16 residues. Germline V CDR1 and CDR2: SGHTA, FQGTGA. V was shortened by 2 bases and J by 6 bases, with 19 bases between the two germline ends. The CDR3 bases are TGTGCCAGCAGCTTAGTTGGACGGCCCGGGGGGGATGGCTACACCTTC. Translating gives CASSLVGRPGGDGYTF.

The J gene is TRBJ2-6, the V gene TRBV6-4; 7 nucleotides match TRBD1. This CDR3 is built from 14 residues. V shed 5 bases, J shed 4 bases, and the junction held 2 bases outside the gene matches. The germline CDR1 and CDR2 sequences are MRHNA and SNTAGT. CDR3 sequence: CASSTGQGANVLTF. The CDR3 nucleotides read TGTGCCAGCAGTACGGGACAGGGGGCCAACGTCCTGACTTTC.

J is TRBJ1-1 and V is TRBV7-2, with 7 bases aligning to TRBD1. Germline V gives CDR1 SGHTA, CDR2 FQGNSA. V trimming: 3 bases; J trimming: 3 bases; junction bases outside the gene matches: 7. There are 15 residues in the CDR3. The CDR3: CASSFLGQTDTEAFF. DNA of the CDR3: TGTGCCAGCAGCTTTCTGGGACAGACTGACACTGAAGCTTTCTTT.

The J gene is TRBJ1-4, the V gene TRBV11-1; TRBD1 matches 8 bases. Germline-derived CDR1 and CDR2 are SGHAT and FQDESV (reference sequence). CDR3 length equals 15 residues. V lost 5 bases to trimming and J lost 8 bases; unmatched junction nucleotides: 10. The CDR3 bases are TGTGCCAGCAGCGCCGCCGACAGGGGAAGCGAAAAACTGTTTTTT. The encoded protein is CASSAADRGSEKLFF.

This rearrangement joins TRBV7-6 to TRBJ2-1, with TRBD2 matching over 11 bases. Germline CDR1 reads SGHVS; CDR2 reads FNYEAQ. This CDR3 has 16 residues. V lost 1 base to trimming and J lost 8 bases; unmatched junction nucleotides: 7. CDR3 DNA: TGTGCCAGCAGCTTAGTAGCGGGGGGGCTAATATATGAGCAGTTCTTC. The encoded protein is CASSLVAGGLIYEQFF.

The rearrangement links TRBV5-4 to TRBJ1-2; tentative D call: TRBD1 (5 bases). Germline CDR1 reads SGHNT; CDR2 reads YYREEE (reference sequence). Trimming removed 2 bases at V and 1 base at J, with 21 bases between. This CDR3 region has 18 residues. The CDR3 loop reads CASSLGWVETERNYGYTF. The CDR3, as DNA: TGTGCCAGCAGCTTAGGGTGGGTTGAGACAGAACGTAACTATGGCTACACCTTC.